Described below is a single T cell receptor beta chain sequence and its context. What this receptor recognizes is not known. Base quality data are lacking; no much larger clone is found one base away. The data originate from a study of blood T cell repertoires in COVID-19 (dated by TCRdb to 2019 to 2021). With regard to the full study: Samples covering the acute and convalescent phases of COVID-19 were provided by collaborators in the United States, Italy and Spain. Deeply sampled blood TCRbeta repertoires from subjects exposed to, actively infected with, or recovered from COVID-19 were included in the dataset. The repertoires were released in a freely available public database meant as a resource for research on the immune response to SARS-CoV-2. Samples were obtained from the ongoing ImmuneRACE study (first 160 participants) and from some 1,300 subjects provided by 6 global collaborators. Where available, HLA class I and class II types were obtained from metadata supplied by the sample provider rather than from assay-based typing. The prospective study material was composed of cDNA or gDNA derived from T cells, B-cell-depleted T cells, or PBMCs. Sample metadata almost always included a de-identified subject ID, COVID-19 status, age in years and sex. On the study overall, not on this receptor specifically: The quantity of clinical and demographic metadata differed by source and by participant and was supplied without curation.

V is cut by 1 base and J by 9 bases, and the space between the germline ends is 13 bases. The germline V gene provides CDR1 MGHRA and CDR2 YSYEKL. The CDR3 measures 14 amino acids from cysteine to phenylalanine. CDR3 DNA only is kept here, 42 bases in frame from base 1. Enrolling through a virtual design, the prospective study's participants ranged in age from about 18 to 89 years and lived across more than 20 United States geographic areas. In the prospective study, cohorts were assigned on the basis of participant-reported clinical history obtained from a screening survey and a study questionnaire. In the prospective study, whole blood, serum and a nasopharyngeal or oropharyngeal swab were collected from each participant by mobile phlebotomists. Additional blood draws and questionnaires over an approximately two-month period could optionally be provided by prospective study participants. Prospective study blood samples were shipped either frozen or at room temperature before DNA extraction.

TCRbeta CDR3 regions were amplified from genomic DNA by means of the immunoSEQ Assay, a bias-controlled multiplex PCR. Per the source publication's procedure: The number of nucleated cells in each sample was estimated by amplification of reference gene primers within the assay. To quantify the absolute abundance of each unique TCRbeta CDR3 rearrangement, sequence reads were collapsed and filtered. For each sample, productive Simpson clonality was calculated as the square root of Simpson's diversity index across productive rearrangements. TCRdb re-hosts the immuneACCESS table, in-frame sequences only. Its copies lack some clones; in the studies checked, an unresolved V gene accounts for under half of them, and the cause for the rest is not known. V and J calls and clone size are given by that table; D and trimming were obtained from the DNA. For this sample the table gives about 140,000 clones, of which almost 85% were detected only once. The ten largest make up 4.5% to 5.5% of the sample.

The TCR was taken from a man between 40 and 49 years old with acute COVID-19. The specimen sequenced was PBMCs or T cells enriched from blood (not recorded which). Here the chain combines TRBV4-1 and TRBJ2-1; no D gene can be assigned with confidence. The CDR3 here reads CASSQGPQSREQFF. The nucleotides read TGCGCCAGCAGCCAAGGGCCCCAATCACGTGAGCAGTTCTTC.